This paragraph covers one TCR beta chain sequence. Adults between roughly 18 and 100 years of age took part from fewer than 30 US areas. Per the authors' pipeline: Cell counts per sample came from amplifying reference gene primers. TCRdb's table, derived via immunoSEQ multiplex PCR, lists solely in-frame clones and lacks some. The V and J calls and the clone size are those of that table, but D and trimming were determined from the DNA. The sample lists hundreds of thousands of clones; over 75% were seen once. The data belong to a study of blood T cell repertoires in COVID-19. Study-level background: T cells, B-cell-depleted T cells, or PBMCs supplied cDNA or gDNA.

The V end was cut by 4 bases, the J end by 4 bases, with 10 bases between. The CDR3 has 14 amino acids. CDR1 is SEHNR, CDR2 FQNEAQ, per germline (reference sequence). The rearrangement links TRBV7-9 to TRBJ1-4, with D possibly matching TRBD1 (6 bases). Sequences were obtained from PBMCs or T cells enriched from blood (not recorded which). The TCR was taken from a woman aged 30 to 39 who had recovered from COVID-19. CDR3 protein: CASSSDRLNEKLFF. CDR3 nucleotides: TGTGCCAGCAGCTCGGACAGACTTAATGAAAAACTGTTTTTT. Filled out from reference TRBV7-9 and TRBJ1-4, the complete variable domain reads DTGVSQNPRHKITKRGQNVTFRCDPISEHNRLYWYRQTLGQGPEFLTYFQNEAQLEKSRLLSDRFSAERPKGSFSTLEIQRTEQGDSAMYLCASSSDRLNEKLFFGSGTQLSVL.